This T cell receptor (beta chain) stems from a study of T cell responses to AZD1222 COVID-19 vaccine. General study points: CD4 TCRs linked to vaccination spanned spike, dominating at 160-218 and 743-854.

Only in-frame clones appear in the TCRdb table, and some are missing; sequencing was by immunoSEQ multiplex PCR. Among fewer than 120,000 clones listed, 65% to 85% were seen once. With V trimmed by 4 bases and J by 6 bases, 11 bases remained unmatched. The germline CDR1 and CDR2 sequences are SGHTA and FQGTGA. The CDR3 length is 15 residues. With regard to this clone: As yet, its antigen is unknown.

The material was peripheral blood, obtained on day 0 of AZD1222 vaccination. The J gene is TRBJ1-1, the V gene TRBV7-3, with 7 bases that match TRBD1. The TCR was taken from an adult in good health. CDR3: CASSSTLGQYSEAFF. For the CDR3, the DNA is TGTGCCAGCAGCTCGACTCTGGGACAGTACTCTGAAGCTTTCTTT.